This entry lists 11 T cell receptor beta chains sequenced from one sample in a study of CD8+CD57+ T cells in acquired aplastic anemia. Using genomic DNA as the template, TCR beta VDJ and CDR3 profiling was carried out. TCRdb re-called the reads through MiXCR, storing one row per CDR3 protein. The sample carries a few hundred thousand distinct CDR3 sequences, approximately 57% recorded once. Sequenced: sorted CD4+, CD8+, or CD8+CD57+ T cells (not recorded which) from PBMCs. These receptors were obtained from a human donor in good health.

This chain uses TRBV7-2 with TRBJ2-3, with 15 bases identical to TRBD2. Per germline, CDR1 SGHTA and CDR2 FQGNSA. The junction had 8 bases not matched to a gene; V was cut back by 0 bases and J by 1 base. This CDR3 contains 20 residues. The CDR3 reads CASSLAAGTSGRIGTDTQYF. The CDR3, as DNA: TGTGCCAGCAGCTTAGCCGCAGGGACTAGCGGGAGGATCGGCACAGATACGCAGTATTTT.

Ten or more counts support this clonotype. The V and J genes are TRBV6-1 and TRBJ1-6, with D perhaps TRBD1 (5 bases). The CDR3 is 14 residues long. CDR1 and CDR2 (germline): MNHNS, SASEGT. The germline V and J ends were trimmed by 4 bases and 7 bases, with 11 bases remaining between them. As DNA, the CDR3 is TGTGCCAGCAGTGCCCGGGACGGGAATTCACCCCTCCACTTT. It specifies CASSARDGNSPLHF.

V and J are TRBV20-1 and TRBJ2-2; no reliable D call. Between the trimmed V and J ends, which lost 6 bases and 5 bases, there was a span of 10 bases. CDR1 and CDR2 (germline): DFQATT, SNEGSKA (reference sequence). This CDR3 has 12 amino acids. The CDR3 DNA sequence: TGCAGTGCCAGCAGCCCAACCGGGGAGCTGTTTTTT. Translated: CSASSPTGELFF.

The chain uses TRBV20-1 and TRBJ2-7; 10 bases are shared with TRBD1. This CDR3 has 14 amino acids. Germline assignment: CDR1 DFQATT and CDR2 SNEGSKA (reference sequence). Trimming took 5 bases from V and 6 from J; bases not matched to a gene: 10. The CDR3 nucleotides read TGCAGTGCTGTATCGCCGGGACAGGGGTCCGAGCAGTACTTC. Amino acid sequence: CSAVSPGQGSEQYF.

This clonotype was recorded a few times. The chain combines TRBV27 with TRBJ2-3, with TRBD2 identical over 10 bases. The CDR3 runs to 16 residues. CDR1 is MNHEY, CDR2 SMNVEV, per germline (reference sequence). The ends lost 7 bases at V and 2 bases at J; junction bases unmatched: 9. DNA of the CDR3: TGTGCCAGCACCCGAGTAGCGGGAGGACCCACAGATACGCAGTATTTT. Translation: CASTRVAGGPTDTQYF.

The chain uses TRBV6-4 and TRBJ2-2; 7 bases line up with TRBD2. The trim removed 4 bases at V and 7 bases at J, leaving 0 bases unmatched. CDR1 and CDR2 from the germline V gene are MRHNA and SNTAGT. The CDR3 covers 12 residues. The CDR3: CASSGTSGELFF. For the CDR3, the DNA is TGTGCCAGCAGTGGGACTAGCGGGGAGCTGTTTTTT.

As to this clonotype: One end of the junction does not line up with germline, which may come from a read error. V is TRBV19 and J is TRBJ1-6, with D perhaps TRBD1 (6 bases). The germline gives CDR1 LNHDA, CDR2 SQIVND (reference sequence). This CDR3 has 15 amino acids. CDR3 protein: CASSLGRGANSLLHF. DNA of the CDR3: TGTGCCAGTAGTCTCGGTCGGGGGGCGAATTCACTCCTCCACTTT.

This clonotype was picked up a small number of times. The chain uses TRBV27 and TRBJ2-7; D unresolved. Germline CDR1 and CDR2: MNHEY and SMNVEV (reference sequence). The ends were cut back, 0 bases at V and 5 bases at J, with 8 bases in the middle. The CDR3 covers 13 residues. The CDR3, as DNA: TGTGCCAGCAGTTTATCTATAGTGGACGAGCAGTACTTC. Amino acids: CASSLSIVDEQYF.

The rearrangement uses TRBV7-2 and TRBJ1-5, with D uncertain. The CDR3 consists of 15 residues. The V gene lost 2 bases and the J gene lost 3 bases, with 11 bases spanning the gap. Germline CDR1 and CDR2: SGHTA and FQGNSA. CDR3 sequence reads: CASSLWAYDNQPQHF. The CDR3 DNA reads TGTGCCAGCAGCTTATGGGCATATGACAATCAGCCCCAGCATTTT.

This rearrangement joins TRBV19 to TRBJ1-3, with 9 bases fitting TRBD1. Unmatched junction bases numbered 9, after V lost 5 bases and J lost 4 bases. The CDR3 runs 16 residues. CDR1 is LNHDA, CDR2 SQIVND, per germline (reference sequence). In nucleotides, the CDR3 is TGTGCCAGTAGTCTAGGACAGGGGACCTACGGAAACACCATATATTTT. Amino acid sequence: CASSLGQGTYGNTIYF.

In the case of this clonotype: A much larger clone is a single base away; this may be a read error. The rearrangement links TRBV6-5 to TRBJ2-1; TRBD1 is a possible D gene (6 bases). CDR1 and CDR2 from the germline V gene are MNHEY and SVGAGI. This CDR3 is 13 amino acids long. The V and J ends lost 4 bases and 6 bases respectively, with 10 bases between them. The CDR3 protein is CASSWTESNEQFF. The CDR3 coding sequence is TGTGCCAGCAGTTGGACAGAGTCCAATGAGCAGTTCTTC.